Included here is one TCR beta chain sequence, with context. What the recovered Cohort 3 donors had was two negative PCRs, clearance, or symptom resolution. Some clones are missing from TCRdb's copy, which holds only in-frame ones; the method was immunoSEQ multiplex PCR. This sample has roughly 250,000 clones, with approximately 90% found just once. The germline CDR1 and CDR2 sequences are LGHDT and YNNKEL (reference sequence). This CDR3 comprises 16 residues. Trimming removed 1 base at V and 5 bases at J, with 17 bases between. This entry is derived from a study of blood T cell repertoires in COVID-19. Study summary: COVID-19 samples, acute and convalescent, were from the United States, Italy and Spain.

Material: PBMCs or T cells enriched from blood (not recorded which). The sequence derives from a woman under 30 who had recovered from COVID-19. The chain uses TRBV3-1 (or the pseudogene TRBV3-2) and TRBJ1-2, with D perhaps TRBD1 (6 bases). CDR3 nucleotides: TGTGCCAGCAGCCAAGCGGGTAGGGGGACCATATATGGCTACACCTTC. Translated: CASSQAGRGTIYGYTF.